This entry is about one TCR beta chain. Method: immunoSEQ multiplex PCR; TCRdb's copy keeps in-frame clones and lacks some. The sample contains roughly 2.2 million clones, 93% of which appear only once. The data were taken from a study of shared clonotypes between healthy human individuals. The receptor was derived from a young man in good health. Some clones in this sample may be carry-over from other donors' samples. Input material: naive CD4+ T cells from PBMCs. Subset in this sample: CD45RA+ positively selected.

Here the CDR3 reads CASSLDPRTYGYTF. CDR3 bases: TGTGCCAGCAGTCTCGATCCCCGGACCTATGGCTACACCTTC. The J gene is TRBJ1-2, the V gene TRBV27; D unresolved. The CDR3 has 14 residues. The germline V gene has CDR1 MNHEY and CDR2 SMNVEV (reference sequence). V was cut by 5 bases and J by 4 bases, with 14 bases left in between.